The source of this T cell receptor (beta chain) is a study of identical twins. CDR1 and CDR2 from the germline V gene are MDHEN and SYDVKM. Trimming removed 5 bases from V and 1 base from J, with 11 bases in between. The CDR3 contains 14 residues. In this sample, this clonotype turned up a few times. Its target is not known. TCRdb re-called the 5' RACE reads with MiXCR, one entry per CDR3 protein. The table lists some 900,000 distinct CDR3 sequences, roughly 12% of them singletons. Findings of the study overall: The analysis was cross-sectional rather than longitudinal within donors.

The same data also went into a second study, on yellow fever vaccine responses in identical twins.

The clonotype comes from a woman aged 18 to 35 in good health. This chain connects TRBV28 to TRBJ1-1; no definite D call. The sequenced sample consisted of PBMCs. The CDR3 DNA follows: TGTGCCAGCAGTATCTCTCTAGGGAACACTGAAGCTTTCTTT. Translated, it gives CASSISLGNTEAFF. The variable domain in full, with the rest retrieved from reference TRBV28 and TRBJ1-1, is DVKVTQSSRYLVKRTGEKVFLECVQDMDHENMFWYRQDPGLGLRLIYFSYDVKMKEKGDIPEGYSVSREKKERFSLILESASTNQTSMYLCASSISLGNTEAFFGQGTRLTVV.